The source of this T cell receptor (beta chain) is a study of CD8+CD57+ T cells in acquired aplastic anemia. Regarding the study as a whole: Any difference that existed in CD8+ Simpson's diversity between patients and controls was not significant.

Only a few counts were recorded for this clonotype. The antigen is undetermined. TCR beta VDJ and CDR3 profiles were obtained from a genomic DNA template. TCRdb used MiXCR to reprocess the reads, holding one entry per CDR3 protein. This sample yields some 280,000 distinct CDR3 sequences, of which roughly 50% are seen a single time; around 8% belongs to the top ten. CDR3 size: 13 residues. V trimming: 8 bases; J trimming: 3 bases; junction bases outside the gene matches: 7. Germline assignment: CDR1 SGHVS and CDR2 FNYEAQ. The sequence came from a human donor with severe aplastic anemia or a healthy control (not recorded which). The chain combines TRBV7-6 with TRBJ2-7, with TRBD1 matching 7 bases. The specimen sequenced was sorted CD4+, CD8+, or CD8+CD57+ T cells (not recorded which) from PBMCs. The CDR3: CASGGGQYYEQYF. The CDR3 nucleotides read TGTGCCAGCGGTGGGGGACAGTACTACGAGCAGTACTTC.